The 25 T cell receptor beta chains reported below all come from one sample, sequenced in a study of blood T cell repertoires in COVID-19. Using immunoSEQ multiplex PCR, the repertoire was profiled, and TCRdb retains in-frame clones only, with some absent. This sample carries roughly 380,000 clones, roughly 86% of them seen once, and the ten largest clones take 1% to 1.5%. The material sequenced was PBMCs or T cells enriched from blood (not recorded which). These receptors all come from a man aged 30 to 39 who had recovered from COVID-19.

V is TRBV6-5 and J is TRBJ1-1; the match to TRBD1 covers 8 bases. CDR3 length: 13 amino acids. V trimming: 5 bases; J trimming: 10 bases; junction bases outside the gene matches: 9. Germline V gene sequence: CDR1 MNHEY, CDR2 SVGAGI. The CDR3 loop is CASSRTGLGAAFF. The DNA of the CDR3 is TGTGCCAGCAGTAGGACAGGGCTGGGGGCAGCTTTCTTT.

This rearrangement joins TRBV10-3 to TRBJ2-5; no clear D. Germline V gives CDR1 ENHRY, CDR2 SYGVKD. Trimming cost V 4 bases and J 4 bases, with 19 bases left between them. This CDR3 region has 16 residues. CDR3 amino acids: CAISGSPLLTRETQYF. DNA of the CDR3: TGTGCCATCAGTGGGTCCCCTTTGTTGACAAGAGAGACCCAGTACTTC.

This clone was found once. The chain couples TRBV5-6 to TRBJ2-4; the D is unclear. CDR3 size: 14 residues. Germline-derived CDR1 and CDR2 are SGHDT and YYEEEE. The V gene lost 6 bases and the J gene lost 0 bases, with 10 bases spanning the gap. For the CDR3, the DNA is TGTGCCAGCACCCTGCGAGTAGCCAAAAACATTCAGTACTTC. Translating it yields CASTLRVAKNIQYF.

The chain couples TRBV7-3 to TRBJ1-2; possibly TRBD1 for D (5 bases). CDR1 is SGHTA, CDR2 FQGTGA, per germline. The CDR3 length is 13 residues. V was clipped by 5 bases and J by 5 bases, with 12 bases between them. The CDR3 DNA reads TGTGCCAGCAGCCCCGGACCAGGGTATGGCTACACCTTC. As protein: CASSPGPGYGYTF.

This clone was found a few times. This chain connects TRBV7-9 to TRBJ2-1; 8 nucleotides match TRBD1. Germline values: CDR1 SEHNR, CDR2 FQNEAQ (reference sequence). This CDR3 spans 13 amino acids. V was pared by 10 bases and J by 8 bases, with 10 bases of the junction left unmatched. The DNA of the CDR3 is TGTGCCATCCCGGGACAGGCGATTCATGAGCAGTTCTTC. Amino acids: CAIPGQAIHEQFF.

This chain links TRBV5-1 with TRBJ1-5, with TRBD1 as a possible D gene (5 bases). The germline V gene has CDR1 SGHRS and CDR2 YFSETQ. Deletions cut 0 bases from V and 0 bases from J, with 7 bases between. CDR3 size: 15 residues. The CDR3 DNA reads as TGCGCCAGCAGCTTGGAGGGGTATAGCAATCAGCCCCAGCATTTT. Its translation is CASSLEGYSNQPQHF.

The chain carries TRBV30 and TRBJ1-1; TRBD1 matches 8 bases. Germline loops: CDR1 GTSNPN, CDR2 SVGIG (reference sequence). This CDR3 has 14 residues. With 7 bases clipped from V and 4 bases from J, the junction kept 11 bases outside the gene matches. The DNA for the CDR3 is TGTGCCTTGACTTCAGGGGGCCTAGGCACTGAAGCTTTCTTT. Its translation: CALTSGGLGTEAFF.

The chain carries TRBV10-3 and TRBJ1-1, with D hard to call. Per the germline V gene, CDR1 is ENHRY and CDR2 is SYGVKD. Deletions cut 8 bases from V and 3 bases from J, with 22 bases between. This CDR3 has 16 residues. In nucleotides, the CDR3 is TGTGCCATCTCCCCGGGGTCCCTCCCTGAGGACACTGAAGCTTTCTTT. This translates into CAISPGSLPEDTEAFF.

The J gene is TRBJ2-7, the V gene TRBV10-3; possible D gene TRBD1, 7 bases. With 10 bases removed from V and 3 bases from J, the gap between germline ends came to 22 bases. Germline V gives CDR1 ENHRY, CDR2 SYGVKD. CDR3 length: 15 amino acids. In DNA, the CDR3 is TGTGCCACCACCGACCGTCAGGGGGGCCTCTACGAGCAGTACTTC. It yields the protein CATTDRQGGLYEQYF.

This chain links TRBV2 with TRBJ2-3, with D tentatively TRBD2 (5 bases). V shed 3 bases and J shed 4 bases, with 11 bases lying between them. The CDR3 loop spans 14 amino acids. The V gene's germline CDR1 is SNHLY and CDR2 FYNNEI. CDR3 bases: TGTGCCAGCAGTGAGGGTTGGGAGTCAGATACGCAGTATTTT. Residues: CASSEGWESDTQYF.

The gene calls are TRBV10-3 and TRBJ2-1, with 9 bases matching TRBD2. The CDR3 length is 13 residues. Germline trimming cut 9 bases from V and 2 bases from J; bases unmatched to any gene: 2. In germline, CDR1 is ENHRY, CDR2 SYGVKD. The CDR3 nucleotides are TGTGCCATACTAGCGGGCCCCTACAATGAGCAGTTCTTC. Encoded protein: CAILAGPYNEQFF.

This clone appeared once. In the same sample, other DNA sequences code for this CDR3. This chain connects TRBV27 to TRBJ1-6; 8 bases are a match to TRBD1. The V gene end was trimmed by 5 bases and the J gene end by 6 bases; junction bases not matched to a gene: 0. The CDR3 contains 13 residues. CDR1 is MNHEY and CDR2 is SMNVEV in the germline V gene (reference sequence). The CDR3 DNA reads as TGTGCCAGCAGTGGACAGGGTAATTCACCCCTCCACTTT. It specifies CASSGQGNSPLHF.

This CDR3 is CASSPLEGALSGNTIYF. The CDR3 coding sequence is TGCGCCAGCAGCCCCCTGGAGGGGGCCCTCTCTGGAAACACCATATATTTT. The V call is TRBV5-1, the J call TRBJ1-3, with 7 positions matching TRBD1. Germline V gives CDR1 SGHRS, CDR2 YFSETQ. The V segment lost 4 bases and the J segment 0 bases; nucleotides outside the gene matches: 10. The CDR3 consists of 17 residues.

V is TRBV7-9 and J is TRBJ2-7; the D is unclear. The CDR3 contains 11 residues. V lost 6 bases to trimming and J lost 3 bases, with 6 bases between them. Germline V gene data show CDR1 as SEHNR and CDR2 as FQNEAQ (reference sequence). CDR3 coding DNA: TGTGCCAGCAGTATTAACTACGAGCAGTACTTC. Translation gives CASSINYEQYF.

J is TRBJ2-3 and V is TRBV4-1; TRBD2 aligns across 14 bases. This CDR3 has 18 amino acids. CDR1 and CDR2 (germline): MGHRA, YSYEKL. V lost 0 bases and J lost 2; bases outside the gene matches: 4. Here the CDR3 reads CASSQEGTSGGTTDTQYF. The CDR3 bases are TGCGCCAGCAGCCAAGAGGGGACTAGCGGGGGAACCACAGATACGCAGTATTTT.

The chain links TRBV5-6 to TRBJ1-1, with unresolved D. Per germline, CDR1 SGHDT and CDR2 YYEEEE. This CDR3 spans 14 amino acids. Trimming removed 4 bases from V and 1 base from J, with 11 bases in between. Here the CDR3 DNA reads TGTGCCAGCAGCCGACTTAGTGGGAACACTGAAGCTTTCTTT. Translated, it gives CASSRLSGNTEAFF.

The table lists this clone with a count of one. The V call is TRBV3-1 (or the pseudogene TRBV3-2), the J call TRBJ1-5, with D perhaps TRBD1 (5 bases). Trimming removed 0 bases from V and 4 bases from J, with 19 bases in between. Germline V CDR1 and CDR2: LGHDT, YNNKEL (reference sequence). The CDR3 runs to 18 residues. DNA of the CDR3: TGTGCCAGCAGCCAAGATCTCCCACAGGCCACTGGAAATCAGCCCCAGCATTTT. Its protein product is CASSQDLPQATGNQPQHF.

The gene calls are TRBV5-5 and TRBJ2-3; D is undetermined. The CDR3 runs to 16 residues. The V end was cut by 2 bases, the J end by 2 bases, with 15 bases between. Germline lookup yields CDR1 SGHKS and CDR2 YYEKEE (reference sequence). The CDR3 sequence is CASSFQTATLTDTQYF. The DNA of the CDR3 is TGTGCCAGCAGCTTTCAAACCGCCACTCTCACAGATACGCAGTATTTT.

The rearrangement links TRBV30 to TRBJ2-3, with 7 positions matching TRBD2. V lost 0 bases, J lost 3 bases, and 3 bases stayed unmatched. Germline loops: CDR1 GTSNPN, CDR2 SVGIG (reference sequence). The CDR3 totals 14 residues. The CDR3 bases are TGTGCCTGGAGTGTACTCGGGGGGACAGATACGCAGTATTTT. It codes for CAWSVLGGTDTQYF.

The chain combines TRBV5-1 with TRBJ2-5; D gene unclear. The CDR3 extends over 15 amino acids. Per germline, CDR1 SGHRS and CDR2 YFSETQ. V lost 2 bases and J 1 base, leaving 12 bases between the germline ends. The CDR3 DNA sequence: TGCGCCAGCAGCTTTTCTGATGGAGCCCAAGAGACCCAGTACTTC. Translated: CASSFSDGAQETQYF.

The genes are TRBV3-1 (or the pseudogene TRBV3-2) and TRBJ2-5; no definite D call. Germline assignment: CDR1 LGHDT and CDR2 YNNKEL (reference sequence). V lost 0 bases and J 5 bases, leaving 16 bases between the germline ends. The CDR3 is made up of 16 amino acids. CDR3 DNA sequence: TGTGCCAGCAGCCAAGACCCGCGCCCGGGTAGGGAGACCCAGTACTTC. This sequence encodes CASSQDPRPGRETQYF.

The genes are TRBV7-2 and TRBJ2-7, with D tentatively TRBD1 (5 bases). Trimming removed 5 bases at V and 4 bases at J, with 12 bases between. Germline V CDR1 and CDR2: SGHTA, FQGNSA. The CDR3 has 13 residues. In DNA, the CDR3 is TGTGCCAGCAGCCTGGACATCTGGTACGAGCAGTACTTC. Translation: CASSLDIWYEQYF. Based on the CDR3 plus reference TRBV7-2 and TRBJ2-7, the full variable domain is GAGVSQSPSNKVTEKGKDVELRCDPISGHTALYWYRQSLGQGLEFLIYFQGNSAPDKSGLPSDRFSAERTGGSVSTLTIQRTQQEDSAVYLCASSLDIWYEQYFGPGTRLTVT.

The chain joins TRBV30 to TRBJ1-6, with a tentative D call TRBD1 (6 bases). Germline V CDR1 and CDR2: GTSNPN, SVGIG (reference sequence). V was trimmed by 4 bases and J by 9 bases, leaving 16 bases between them. The CDR3 is 14 residues long. The CDR3 coding sequence is TGTGCCTGGATCCCAGGACAGCCGGGTTCACCCCTCCACTTT. Its protein is CAWIPGQPGSPLHF.

The genes are TRBV5-5 and TRBJ1-1; perhaps TRBD1 as D (5 bases). V lost 4 bases and J 5 bases, leaving 18 bases between the germline ends. Per germline, CDR1 SGHKS and CDR2 YYEKEE (reference sequence). This CDR3 is 15 amino acids long. The CDR3 bases are TGTGCCAGCAGCCTAGAGGTACGGGGGGGAACTGAAGCTTTCTTT. This gives the protein CASSLEVRGGTEAFF.

The gene calls are TRBV14 and TRBJ2-2; D might be TRBD2 (5 bases). Germline values: CDR1 SGHDN, CDR2 FVKESK. Trimming left V 4 bases short and J 6 bases short, with 18 bases between. This CDR3 comprises 16 residues. CDR3: CASSPISGIWAGELFF. In DNA, the CDR3 is TGTGCCAGCAGCCCAATATCCGGGATCTGGGCCGGGGAGCTGTTTTTT. Supplemented by reference TRBV14 and TRBJ2-2, the full variable domain reads EAGVTQFPSHSVIEKGQTVTLRCDPISGHDNLYWYRRVMGKEIKFLLHFVKESKQDESGMPNNRFLAERTGGTYSTLKVQPAELEDSGVYFCASSPISGIWAGELFFGEGSRLTVL.